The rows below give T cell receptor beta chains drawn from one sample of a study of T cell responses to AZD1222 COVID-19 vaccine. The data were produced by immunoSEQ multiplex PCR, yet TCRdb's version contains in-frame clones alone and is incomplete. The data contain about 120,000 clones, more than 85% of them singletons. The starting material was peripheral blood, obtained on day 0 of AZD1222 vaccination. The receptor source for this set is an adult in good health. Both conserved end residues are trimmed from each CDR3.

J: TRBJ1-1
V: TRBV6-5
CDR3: ASSPKTEAF

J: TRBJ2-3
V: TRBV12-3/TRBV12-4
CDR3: ASSLMDTQY

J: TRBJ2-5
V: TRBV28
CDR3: ASTLGGLTQETQY

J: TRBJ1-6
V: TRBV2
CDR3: ASSSGQGADSPLH

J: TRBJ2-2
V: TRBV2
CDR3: ATTGSNTGELF

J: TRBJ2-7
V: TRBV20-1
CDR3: SAPGLYEQY

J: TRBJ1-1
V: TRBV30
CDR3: AWSVVVADLRAF

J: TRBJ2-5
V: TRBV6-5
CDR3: ASRNGHRYQETQY

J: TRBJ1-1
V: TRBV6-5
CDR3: ASRQTVQSNTEAF

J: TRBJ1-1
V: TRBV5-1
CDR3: ASSLGTGVNEAF

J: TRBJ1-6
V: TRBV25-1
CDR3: ASSRPGANSPLH

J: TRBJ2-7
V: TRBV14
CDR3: ASSPGLAGGLRY

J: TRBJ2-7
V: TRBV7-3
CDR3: ASSPYMGGEQY

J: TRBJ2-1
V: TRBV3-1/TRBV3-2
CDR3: ASSRGAGAGLEQF

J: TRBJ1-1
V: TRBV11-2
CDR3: ASSLATKAF

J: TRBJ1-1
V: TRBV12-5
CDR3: ASGLGSKEAF

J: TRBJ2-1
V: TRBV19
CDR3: ASSIVGPTNEQF

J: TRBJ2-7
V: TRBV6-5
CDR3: ASSRTGNEQY

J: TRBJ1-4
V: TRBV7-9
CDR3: ASSLDIDEKLF

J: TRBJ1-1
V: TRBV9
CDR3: ASSPEQRRVTEAF

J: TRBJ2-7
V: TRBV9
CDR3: ASRDMTYEQY

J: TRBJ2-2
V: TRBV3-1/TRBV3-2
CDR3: ASSQGWDSRNTGELF

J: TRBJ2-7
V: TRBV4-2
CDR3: ASSPTGTHEQY

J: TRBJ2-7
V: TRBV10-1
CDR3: ASSEAGSPDEQY

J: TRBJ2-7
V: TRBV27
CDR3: ASSLTQGYEQY

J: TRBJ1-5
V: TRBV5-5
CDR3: ASSLSSENQPQH